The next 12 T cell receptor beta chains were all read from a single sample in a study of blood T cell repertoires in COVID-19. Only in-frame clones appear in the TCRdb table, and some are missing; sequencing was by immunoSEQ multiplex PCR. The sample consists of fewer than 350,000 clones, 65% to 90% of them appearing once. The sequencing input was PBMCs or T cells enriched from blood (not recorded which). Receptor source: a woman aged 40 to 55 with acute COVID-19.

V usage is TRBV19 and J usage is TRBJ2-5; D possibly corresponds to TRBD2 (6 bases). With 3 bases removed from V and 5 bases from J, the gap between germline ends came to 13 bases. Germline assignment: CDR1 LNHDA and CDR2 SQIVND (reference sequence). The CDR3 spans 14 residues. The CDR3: CASSMAGTGETQYF. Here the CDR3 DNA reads TGTGCCAGTAGTATGGCGGGAACCGGGGAGACCCAGTACTTC.

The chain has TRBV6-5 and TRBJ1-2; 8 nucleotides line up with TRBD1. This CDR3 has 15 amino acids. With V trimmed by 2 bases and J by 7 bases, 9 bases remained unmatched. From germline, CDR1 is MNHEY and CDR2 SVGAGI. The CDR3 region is CASSYGQGALAGYTF. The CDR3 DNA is TGTGCCAGCAGTTACGGGCAGGGGGCCTTGGCTGGCTACACCTTC.

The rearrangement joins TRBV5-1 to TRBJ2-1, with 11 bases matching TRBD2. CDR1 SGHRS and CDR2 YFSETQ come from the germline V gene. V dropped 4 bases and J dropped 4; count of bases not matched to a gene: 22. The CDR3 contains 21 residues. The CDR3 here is CASSPNLGTSGPAAFYNEQFF. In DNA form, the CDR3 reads TGCGCCAGCAGCCCCAACCTCGGGACTAGCGGCCCCGCGGCGTTTTACAATGAGCAGTTCTTC. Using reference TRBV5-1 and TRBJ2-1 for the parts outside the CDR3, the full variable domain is KAGVTQTPRYLIKTRGQQVTLSCSPISGHRSVSWYQQTPGQGLQFLFEYFSETQRNKGNFPGRFSGRQFSNSRSEMNVSTLELGDSALYLCASSPNLGTSGPAAFYNEQFFGPGTRLTVL.

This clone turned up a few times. CDR3 nucleotide sequence: TGTGCCAGCAGCTTGGAGAGGCTGAACACTGAAGCTTTCTTT. Protein: CASSLERLNTEAFF. This chain uses TRBV5-6 with TRBJ1-1, with no clear D. The length of the CDR3 is 14 residues. Germline CDR1 and CDR2: SGHDT and YYEEEE. Trimming left V 0 bases short and J 0 bases short, with 6 bases between.

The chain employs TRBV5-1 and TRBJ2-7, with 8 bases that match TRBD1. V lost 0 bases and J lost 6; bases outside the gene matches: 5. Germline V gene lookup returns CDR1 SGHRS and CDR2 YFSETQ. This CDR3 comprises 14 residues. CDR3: CASSLDRGTGEQYF. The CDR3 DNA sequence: TGCGCCAGCAGCTTGGACAGGGGGACTGGCGAGCAGTACTTC.

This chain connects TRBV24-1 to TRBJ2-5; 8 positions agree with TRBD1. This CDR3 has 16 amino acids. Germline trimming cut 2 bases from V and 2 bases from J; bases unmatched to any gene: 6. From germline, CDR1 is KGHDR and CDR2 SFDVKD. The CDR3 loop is CATSDSPGTGQETQYF. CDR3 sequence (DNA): TGTGCCACCAGTGATTCCCCCGGGACAGGTCAAGAGACCCAGTACTTC.

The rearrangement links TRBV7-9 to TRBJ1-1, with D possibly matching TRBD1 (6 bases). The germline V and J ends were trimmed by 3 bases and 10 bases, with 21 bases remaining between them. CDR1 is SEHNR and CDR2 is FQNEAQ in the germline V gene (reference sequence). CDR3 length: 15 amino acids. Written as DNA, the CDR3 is TGTGCCAGCAGCTTTCTCCGGGACACCTCGTCCCGAGCTTTCTTT. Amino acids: CASSFLRDTSSRAFF.

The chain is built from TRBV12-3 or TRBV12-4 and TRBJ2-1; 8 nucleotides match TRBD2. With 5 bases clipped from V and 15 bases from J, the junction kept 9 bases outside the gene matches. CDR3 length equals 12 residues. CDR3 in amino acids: CASSRGLEVPFF. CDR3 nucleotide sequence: TGTGCCAGCAGTAGGGGACTAGAGGTTCCGTTCTTC.

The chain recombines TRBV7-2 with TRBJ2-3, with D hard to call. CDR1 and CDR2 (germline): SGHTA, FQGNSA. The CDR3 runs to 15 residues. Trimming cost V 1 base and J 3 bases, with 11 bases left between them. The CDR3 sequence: CASSLVDYGTDTQYF. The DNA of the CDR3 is TGTGCCAGCAGCTTAGTTGATTACGGGACAGATACGCAGTATTTT. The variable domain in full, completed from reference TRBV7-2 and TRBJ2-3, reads GAGVSQSPSNKVTEKGKDVELRCDPISGHTALYWYRQSLGQGLEFLIYFQGNSAPDKSGLPSDRFSAERTGGSVSTLTIQRTQQEDSAVYLCASSLVDYGTDTQYFGPGTRLTVL.

The CDR3 here is CASSPYLLTSGPSSYNEQFF. The CDR3 DNA follows: TGTGCCAGCAGCCCGTACCTTCTGACTAGCGGGCCTAGCTCCTACAATGAGCAGTTCTTC. The V and J genes are TRBV3-1 (or the pseudogene TRBV3-2) and TRBJ2-1; 10 nucleotides agree with TRBD2. Germline lookup yields CDR1 LGHDT and CDR2 YNNKEL (reference sequence). V dropped 4 bases and J dropped 0; count of bases not matched to a gene: 15. The CDR3 has 20 residues.

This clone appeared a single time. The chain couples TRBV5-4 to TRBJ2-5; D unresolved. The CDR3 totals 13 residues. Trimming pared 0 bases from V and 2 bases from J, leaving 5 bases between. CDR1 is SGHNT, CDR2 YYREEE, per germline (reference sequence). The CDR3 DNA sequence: TGTGCCAGCAGCTTGGGACAACAAGAGACCCAGTACTTC. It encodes CASSLGQQETQYF.

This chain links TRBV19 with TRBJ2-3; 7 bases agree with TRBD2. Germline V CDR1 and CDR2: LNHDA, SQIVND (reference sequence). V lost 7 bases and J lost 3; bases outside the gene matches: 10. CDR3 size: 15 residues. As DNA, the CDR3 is TGTGCCAGTAAGGAAAGGCGGGGGTTTACAGATACGCAGTATTTT. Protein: CASKERRGFTDTQYF.